Each of the 30 T cell receptor beta chains below was sequenced from the same sample in a study of OX40 agonist ivuxolimab in advanced cancers. TCRdb keeps only in-frame clones here, not all; method: immunoSEQ multiplex PCR. The sample includes 85,000 to 100,000 clones, 91% seen only once; the top ten take roughly 0.31%. Sequenced here: CD4+ or CD8+ T cells sorted from blood, sampled in a trial of the OX40 agonist ivuxolimab. The receptors were gathered from an adult with an advanced solid tumor such as melanoma, head and neck, liver or kidney cancer.

This clone was seen once. The chain combines TRBV6-5 with TRBJ2-2, with D possibly being TRBD1 (6 bases). Per germline, CDR1 MNHEY and CDR2 SVGAGI. The CDR3 is 15 amino acids. With 0 bases removed from V and 6 bases from J, the gap between germline ends came to 11 bases. The CDR3 DNA is TGTGCCAGCAGTTACTCGTGGGGGCGCGCCGGGGAGCTGTTTTTT. It encodes CASSYSWGRAGELFF.

This sequence joins TRBV6-6 and TRBJ2-5; 9 nucleotides line up with TRBD1. Trimming cost V 4 bases and J 2 bases; bases outside gene matches: 5. Germline V lookup: CDR1 MNHNY, CDR2 SVGAGI (reference sequence). This CDR3 region has 15 residues. This CDR3 is CASSSGQGVQETQYF. The CDR3 bases are TGTGCCAGCAGTTCGGGACAGGGAGTACAAGAGACCCAGTACTTC.

This clone is a singleton in its sample. The V gene is TRBV7-2, the J gene TRBJ2-5; tentatively, D is TRBD2 (5 bases). The CDR3 consists of 12 residues. Germline V gives CDR1 SGHTA, CDR2 FQGNSA. V shed 5 bases and J shed 6 bases, with 10 bases lying between them. CDR3 coding DNA: TGTGCCAGCAGCCTCGGGGTTCAGACCCAGTACTTC. Protein sequence: CASSLGVQTQYF.

The table lists this clone with a count of one. The genes are TRBV18 and TRBJ2-7; tentatively, D is TRBD2 (5 bases). CDR1 is KGHSH and CDR2 is LQKENI in the germline V gene. The ends were cut back, 3 bases at V and 6 bases at J, with 12 bases in the middle. The CDR3 loop spans 13 amino acids. Here the CDR3 DNA reads TGTGCCAGCTCACCCGGGATTGAGTCCGAGCAGTACTTC. Translating gives CASSPGIESEQYF.

The V gene is TRBV4-2, the J gene TRBJ2-5; no reliable D call. This CDR3 has 16 residues. V lost 4 bases and J lost 5, with 20 bases in between. Per the germline V gene, CDR1 is LGHNA and CDR2 is YNFKEQ. CDR3 amino acids: CASSPDADSNRETQYF. In nucleotides, the CDR3 is TGTGCCAGCAGCCCCGATGCTGACTCTAATAGGGAGACCCAGTACTTC.

This clone was found once. This chain joins TRBV5-1 and TRBJ2-5, with 8 positions matching TRBD1. Unmatched junction bases numbered 16, after V lost 5 bases and J lost 4 bases. There are 17 residues in the CDR3. Germline V CDR1 and CDR2: SGHRS, YFSETQ. DNA for the CDR3: TGCGCCAGCAGTCTGTTGGGGCCGGGACAGGCAGGAGAGACCCAGTACTTC. This encodes CASSLLGPGQAGETQYF. Supplemented by reference TRBV5-1 and TRBJ2-5, the full variable domain reads KAGVTQTPRYLIKTRGQQVTLSCSPISGHRSVSWYQQTPGQGLQFLFEYFSETQRNKGNFPGRFSGRQFSNSRSEMNVSTLELGDSALYLCASSLLGPGQAGETQYFGPGTRLLVL.

This chain joins TRBV19 and TRBJ2-7, with D perhaps TRBD1 (6 bases). Germline CDR1 is LNHDA and CDR2 is SQIVND (reference sequence). CDR3 size: 14 residues. The V and J ends lost 4 bases and 2 bases respectively, with 12 bases between them. CDR3 nucleotide sequence: TGTGCCAGTAGTAGAACGGACAGTACCTACGAGCAGTACTTC. Encoded protein: CASSRTDSTYEQYF.

V is TRBV7-6 and J is TRBJ2-1; 11 nucleotides line up with TRBD2. The V gene end was trimmed by 5 bases and the J gene end by 8 bases; junction bases not matched to a gene: 5. This CDR3 is built from 14 residues. Germline V CDR1 and CDR2: SGHVS, FNYEAQ. The CDR3 here is CASSLSGRAYEQFF. DNA of the CDR3: TGTGCCAGCAGCCTTAGCGGGAGGGCCTATGAGCAGTTCTTC.

The J gene is TRBJ2-5, the V gene TRBV4-3; 9 nucleotides agree with TRBD1. The germline V gene encodes CDR1 LGHNA and CDR2 YSLEER. The CDR3 covers 13 residues. Unmatched junction bases numbered 2, after V lost 4 bases and J lost 5 bases. Here the CDR3 reads CASSRDRGETQYF. CDR3 coding DNA: TGCGCCAGCAGCCGAGACAGGGGGGAGACCCAGTACTTC.

V and J are TRBV6-6 and TRBJ1-4, with 8 nucleotides matching TRBD1. Germline CDR1 is MNHNY and CDR2 is SVGAGI (reference sequence). Unmatched junction bases numbered 7, after V lost 0 bases and J lost 7 bases. This CDR3 has 16 residues. CDR3 sequence reads: CASSYSATGGGEKLFF. CDR3 DNA sequence: TGTGCCAGCAGTTACTCAGCCACAGGGGGTGGTGAAAAACTGTTTTTT.

The chain carries TRBV18 and TRBJ2-3, with D unclear. The CDR3 sequence is 13 residues long. V was pared by 0 bases and J by 6 bases, with 7 bases between. Germline V gene lookup returns CDR1 KGHSH and CDR2 LQKENI. CDR3 coding DNA: TGTGCCAGCTCACCACCGAAGGTGGATACGCAGTATTTT. Protein product: CASSPPKVDTQYF. The variable domain in full, with the rest retrieved from reference TRBV18 and TRBJ2-3, is NAGVMQNPRHLVRRRGQEARLRCSPMKGHSHVYWYRQLPEEGLKFMVYLQKENIIDESGMPKERFSAEFPKEGPSILRIQQVVRGDSAAYFCASSPPKVDTQYFGPGTRLTVL.

The CDR3 spells CASGRVNTEAFF. CDR3 in DNA: TGTGCCAGCGGCAGGGTGAACACTGAAGCTTTCTTT. V usage is TRBV18 and J usage is TRBJ1-1; TRBD1 is a possible D gene (5 bases). This CDR3 is built from 12 residues. Germline-derived CDR1 and CDR2 are KGHSH and LQKENI. V gave up 8 bases and J gave up 0 bases, with 7 bases separating them. The full variable domain, in which reference TRBV18 and TRBJ1-1 provide the parts outside the CDR3, is NAGVMQNPRHLVRRRGQEARLRCSPMKGHSHVYWYRQLPEEGLKFMVYLQKENIIDESGMPKERFSAEFPKEGPSILRIQQVVRGDSAAYFCASGRVNTEAFFGQGTRLTVV.

The chain is built from TRBV27 and TRBJ2-7; perhaps TRBD2 as D (6 bases). Looked up from germline, CDR1 is MNHEY and CDR2 is SMNVEV (reference sequence). The CDR3 is 17 residues long. Deletions cut 4 bases from V and 4 bases from J, with 23 bases between. In DNA form, the CDR3 reads TGTGCCAGCAGTTACTCGGACGTAGCAGTGGGACTTTACGAGCAGTACTTC. Protein sequence: CASSYSDVAVGLYEQYF.

The V call is TRBV25-1, the J call TRBJ1-1, with TRBD1 identical over 7 bases. Germline V lookup: CDR1 MGHDK, CDR2 SYGVNS. The CDR3 has 16 residues. V trimming: 6 bases; J trimming: 1 base; junction bases outside the gene matches: 11. The CDR3: CASRGTMGTANTEAFF. CDR3 DNA: TGTGCCAGCAGGGGTACGATGGGGACAGCGAACACTGAAGCTTTCTTT.

V is TRBV5-1 and J is TRBJ2-3, with D uncertain. The V end was cut by 4 bases, the J end by 1 base, with 19 bases between. CDR3 length: 17 residues. Germline CDR1 reads SGHRS; CDR2 reads YFSETQ. CDR3 DNA sequence: TGCGCCAGCAGCCCCGAATTGAGGATTCAGCGCACAGATACGCAGTATTTT. Its translation: CASSPELRIQRTDTQYF.

This chain uses TRBV19 with TRBJ1-5; D might be TRBD1 (5 bases). The germline CDR1 and CDR2 sequences are LNHDA and SQIVND (reference sequence). The CDR3 length is 14 residues. The V gene lost 5 bases and the J gene lost 2 bases, with 10 bases spanning the gap. The CDR3 loop reads CASSLQAGNQPQHF. CDR3 DNA sequence: TGTGCCAGTAGTCTACAGGCGGGCAATCAGCCCCAGCATTTT.

V gene TRBV5-1 combines with J gene TRBJ2-5; 8 bases are shared with TRBD2. The V and J ends lost 6 bases and 2 bases, in that order; junction bases with no gene match: 12. Germline-derived CDR1 and CDR2 are SGHRS and YFSETQ. This CDR3 has 16 residues. The CDR3 nucleotides are TGCGCCAGCACCCCAGAAATAGCGGGAAGACAAGAGACCCAGTACTTC. Its translation is CASTPEIAGRQETQYF.

This clone has just a few counts. The gene calls are TRBV27 and TRBJ2-7, with D perhaps matching TRBD2 (5 bases). V was trimmed by 0 bases and J by 1 base, leaving 10 bases between them. The CDR3 runs to 15 residues. CDR1 and CDR2 (germline): MNHEY, SMNVEV (reference sequence). CDR3: CASSLSRENSYEQYF. As DNA, the CDR3 is TGTGCCAGCAGTTTATCCCGGGAAAATTCCTACGAGCAGTACTTC.

V usage is TRBV5-1 and J usage is TRBJ2-2; 10 bases agree with TRBD2. The germline CDR1 and CDR2 sequences are SGHRS and YFSETQ. V was clipped by 0 bases and J by 6 bases; unmatched bases: 5. The CDR3 covers 16 residues. The CDR3 region is CASSLVGGTSAGELFF. As DNA, the CDR3 is TGCGCCAGCAGCTTGGTGGGCGGGACTAGCGCCGGGGAGCTGTTTTTT.

V gene TRBV7-9 combines with J gene TRBJ2-1; 7 bases are a match to TRBD1. The CDR3 loop spans 18 amino acids. Germline V gene lookup returns CDR1 SEHNR and CDR2 FQNEAQ (reference sequence). The ends lost 2 bases at V and 1 base at J; junction bases unmatched: 11. CDR3: CASSLKAGGQRSYNEQFF. The CDR3, as DNA: TGTGCCAGCAGCTTAAAGGCAGGGGGACAACGATCCTACAATGAGCAGTTCTTC.

The table lists this clone with a count of one. The genes are TRBV12-1 and TRBJ2-7; TRBD1, the table's D call, was not compared with the DNA. TRBV12-1 is labeled a pseudogene. The length of the CDR3 is 17 residues. CDR3 sequence: CASSLTDREGPHYEQYF. The DNA of the CDR3 is TGTGCCAGCAGCTTGACGGACAGGGAAGGCCCCCACTACGAGCAGTACTTC.

The chain recombines TRBV7-9 with TRBJ2-3; perhaps TRBD2 as D (6 bases). V lost 4 bases and J 2 bases, leaving 10 bases between the germline ends. Germline values: CDR1 SEHNR, CDR2 FQNEAQ (reference sequence). The CDR3 has 14 residues. The CDR3 DNA reads TGTGCCAGCAGCTGGGGACTGAACACAGATACGCAGTATTTT. Translating gives CASSWGLNTDTQYF.

The chain combines TRBV5-6 with TRBJ2-2, with a tentative D call TRBD1 (6 bases). The germline CDR1 and CDR2 sequences are SGHDT and YYEEEE. This CDR3 comprises 17 residues. With 0 bases removed from V and 1 base from J, the gap between germline ends came to 13 bases. CDR3 residues: CASSLAGRGLNTGELFF. CDR3 coding DNA: TGTGCCAGCAGCTTGGCCGGCAGGGGCCTGAACACCGGGGAGCTGTTTTTT.

J is TRBJ1-6 and V is TRBV28, with TRBD1 as a possible D gene (5 bases). This CDR3 contains 15 residues. Germline CDR1 MDHEN, CDR2 SYDVKM. Trimming shortened V by 1 base and J by 6 bases, and 10 bases separated the two germline ends. The CDR3 DNA reads TGTGCCAGCAGTTTATCCCGGGACGGTAATTCACCCCTCCACTTT. It is translated as CASSLSRDGNSPLHF.

This clone has just a few counts. The chain links TRBV19 to TRBJ1-5; D ambiguous. The CDR3 is made up of 13 amino acids. Trimming took 1 base from V and 6 from J, leaving 7 bases between them. Germline assignment: CDR1 LNHDA and CDR2 SQIVND (reference sequence). The CDR3 spells CASSIGKGQPQHF. CDR3 nucleotides: TGTGCCAGTAGTATAGGGAAGGGTCAGCCCCAGCATTTT.

Here the CDR3 reads CASRTSGPYNEQFF. The CDR3 DNA is TGTGCCAGCAGGACTAGCGGACCCTACAATGAGCAGTTCTTC. This chain joins TRBV27 and TRBJ2-1; 9 bases line up with TRBD2. This CDR3 has 14 residues. J lost 2 bases, V lost 6 bases, and 2 bases had no gene match. The germline V gene has CDR1 MNHEY and CDR2 SMNVEV (reference sequence).

The chain combines TRBV20-1 with TRBJ2-1, with no clear D. Deletions cut 0 bases from V and 10 bases from J, with 7 bases between. The CDR3 has 11 amino acids. Germline assignment: CDR1 DFQATT and CDR2 SNEGSKA (reference sequence). For the CDR3, the DNA is TGCAGTGCTAGAGACCCCCCCGAGCAGTTCTTC. Its protein is CSARDPPEQFF.

The chain combines TRBV5-1 with TRBJ2-1; 13 positions agree with TRBD2. The CDR3 loop spans 18 amino acids. V lost 5 bases and J lost 0; bases outside the gene matches: 8. Germline CDR1 SGHRS, CDR2 YFSETQ. Here the CDR3 reads CASSWTSGSRSSYNEQFF. CDR3 DNA: TGCGCCAGCAGTTGGACTAGCGGGAGCCGGAGCTCCTACAATGAGCAGTTCTTC.

The chain couples TRBV11-3 to TRBJ2-1; a possible D gene is TRBD1 (6 bases). This CDR3 region has 15 residues. Germline V lookup: CDR1 SGHNT, CDR2 YENEEA. With 5 bases removed from V and 2 bases from J, the gap between germline ends came to 13 bases. Here the CDR3 DNA reads TGTGCCAGCAGCCCCAACAGGGAGACCTACAATGAGCAGTTCTTC. This gives the protein CASSPNRETYNEQFF.

Here the CDR3 DNA reads TGCGCCAGCAGTTCCGGGACCGAGGGAACCGGGGAGCTGTTTTTT. Amino acids: CASSSGTEGTGELFF. The chain combines TRBV5-1 with TRBJ2-2; D may be TRBD1 or TRBD2 (5 bases each). Germline lookup yields CDR1 SGHRS and CDR2 YFSETQ. Trimming stripped 5 bases from V and 5 bases from J, with 16 bases between. This CDR3 is 15 amino acids long.